This T cell receptor beta chain was obtained from a study of blood T cell repertoires in COVID-19. Study at large: Nucleic acid was either cDNA or gDNA, and it came from T cells, B-cell-depleted T cells, or PBMCs.

Original analysis: Researchers report that nucleated cell counts were estimated from reference gene primer amplification. Assay: immunoSEQ multiplex PCR; the TCRdb copy retains only in-frame clones and omits some. V, J and clone size were drawn from that table, and D and trimming were deduced from the DNA. The sample records about 230,000 clones, 70% to 90% being singletons. Germline V gives CDR1 LGHNT, CDR2 FRNRAP. The CDR3 runs 14 residues. V was cut by 1 base and J by 5 bases, with 11 bases left in between. Sequenced: PBMCs or T cells enriched from blood (not recorded which). V gene TRBV12-5 combines with J gene TRBJ1-2; D is undetermined. The receptor comes from a woman aged 40 to 55 with acute COVID-19. The chain's CDR3 is CASGLDTGVYGYTF. The CDR3, as DNA: TGTGCTAGTGGTTTGGATACCGGAGTGTATGGCTACACCTTC.